This is a list of T cell receptor beta chains from one sample in a study of PD-1 blockade in classical Hodgkin lymphoma. Using immunoSEQ multiplex PCR, the repertoire was profiled, and TCRdb retains in-frame clones only, with some absent. This sample carries fewer than 65,000 clones, more than 75% of them seen once, and the ten largest clones take 9% to 10%. The sample consisted of peripheral blood mononuclear cells (PBMCs), taken at baseline. The receptor source for this set is a human donor with classical Hodgkin lymphoma. Both conserved end residues are part of each CDR3. Fields, in order: clone size, V gene, J gene, D gene, CDR3 protein, CDR3 DNA. A D gene is named only where the DNA matches it firmly. Size is omitted from some rows. Given values are once, few, many or a class for expanded clones.

clone size: NA
V gene: TRBV19
J gene: TRBJ2-1
D gene: TRBD1
CDR3 protein: CASSWDSPYNEQFF
CDR3 DNA: TGTGCCAGTAGTTGGGACAGCCCCTACAATGAGCAGTTCTTC

clone size: NA
V gene: TRBV5-1
J gene: TRBJ2-7
D gene: NA
CDR3 protein: CASSLEGARGDGSQYF
CDR3 DNA: TGCGCCAGCAGCTTGGAAGGGGCAAGGGGGGACGGGTCGCAGTACTTC

clone size: NA
V gene: TRBV7-8
J gene: TRBJ2-7
D gene: TRBD2
CDR3 protein: CASRPFSGRGYEQYF
CDR3 DNA: TGTGCCAGCAGGCCCTTTAGCGGGAGAGGGTACGAGCAGTACTTC

clone size: NA
V gene: TRBV6-6
J gene: TRBJ2-1
D gene: NA
CDR3 protein: CASGTYNEQFF
CDR3 DNA: TGTGCCAGCGGGACCTACAATGAGCAGTTCTTC

clone size: NA
V gene: TRBV10-3
J gene: TRBJ2-1
D gene: NA
CDR3 protein: CAISFGRSENEQFF
CDR3 DNA: TGTGCCATCAGTTTTGGCAGGTCAGAAAATGAGCAGTTCTTC

clone size: NA
V gene: TRBV12-5
J gene: TRBJ2-5
D gene: NA
CDR3 protein: CASGSDFPKETQYF
CDR3 DNA: TGTGCTAGTGGTTCTGACTTTCCCAAAGAGACCCAGTACTTC

clone size: NA
V gene: TRBV28
J gene: TRBJ2-2
D gene: NA
CDR3 protein: CASLGAANTGELFF
CDR3 DNA: TGTGCCAGCTTAGGGGCGGCGAACACCGGGGAGCTGTTTTTT

clone size: NA
V gene: TRBV4-2
J gene: TRBJ1-5
D gene: NA
CDR3 protein: CASSQDLGVYQPQHF
CDR3 DNA: TGTGCCAGCAGCCAAGATCTAGGGGTTTATCAGCCCCAGCATTTT

clone size: NA
V gene: TRBV6-1
J gene: TRBJ1-5
D gene: TRBD1
CDR3 protein: CASSEPRGQGEPNQPQHF
CDR3 DNA: TGTGCCAGCAGTGAACCCCGGGGACAGGGTGAACCCAATCAGCCCCAGCATTTT

clone size: NA
V gene: TRBV10-3
J gene: TRBJ2-3
D gene: NA
CDR3 protein: CAISEDPWGGDTDTQYF
CDR3 DNA: TGTGCCATCAGTGAAGACCCCTGGGGCGGGGACACAGATACGCAGTATTTT

clone size: NA
V gene: TRBV2
J gene: TRBJ2-3
D gene: TRBD1
CDR3 protein: CASSGIGTASSTDTQYF
CDR3 DNA: TGTGCCAGCAGCGGGATTGGGACAGCTTCTAGCACAGATACGCAGTATTTT

clone size: NA
V gene: TRBV5-4
J gene: TRBJ2-3
D gene: NA
CDR3 protein: CASSSGPGADTQYF
CDR3 DNA: TGTGCCAGCAGTTCGGGCCCAGGTGCAGATACGCAGTATTTT

clone size: NA
V gene: TRBV10-3
J gene: TRBJ1-5
D gene: TRBD1
CDR3 protein: CAISDRGNQPQHF
CDR3 DNA: TGTGCCATCAGTGACAGGGGGAATCAGCCCCAGCATTTT

clone size: NA
V gene: TRBV6-5
J gene: TRBJ2-7
D gene: TRBD1
CDR3 protein: CASSYSGDRAQDEQYF
CDR3 DNA: TGTGCCAGCAGTTACTCAGGGGACAGGGCGCAAGACGAGCAGTACTTC

clone size: NA
V gene: TRBV6-5
J gene: TRBJ1-6
D gene: TRBD1
CDR3 protein: CASTQGAYNSPLHF
CDR3 DNA: TGTGCCAGTACACAGGGGGCCTATAATTCACCCCTCCACTTT

clone size: NA
V gene: TRBV21-1
J gene: TRBJ1-5
D gene: NA
CDR3 protein: CASSKALSNQPQHF
CDR3 DNA: TGTGCCAGCAGCAAAGCATTGAGCAATCAGCCCCAGCATTTT

clone size: NA
V gene: TRBV18
J gene: TRBJ2-7
D gene: NA
CDR3 protein: CASSPGRQQGPRGQYF
CDR3 DNA: TGTGCCAGCTCACCGGGTAGACAGCAAGGACCACGGGGGCAGTACTTC

clone size: NA
V gene: TRBV12-5
J gene: TRBJ2-3
D gene: NA
CDR3 protein: CASGPGMDTQYF
CDR3 DNA: TGTGCTAGTGGTCCCGGGATGGATACGCAGTATTTT

clone size: NA
V gene: TRBV28
J gene: TRBJ2-7
D gene: NA
CDR3 protein: CASSLQRTGPYF
CDR3 DNA: TGTGCCAGCAGTTTACAGAGGACGGGCCCGTACTTC

clone size: NA
V gene: TRBV5-1
J gene: TRBJ2-5
D gene: NA
CDR3 protein: CASSLETGQETQYF
CDR3 DNA: TGCGCCAGCAGCTTGGAAACGGGGCAAGAGACCCAGTACTTC

clone size: once
V gene: TRBV5-5
J gene: TRBJ1-6
D gene: TRBD1
CDR3 protein: CASSRQGGPYNSPLHF
CDR3 DNA: TGTGCCAGCAGCAGACAGGGGGGCCCCTATAATTCACCCCTCCACTTT

clone size: NA
V gene: TRBV6-5
J gene: TRBJ2-6
D gene: NA
CDR3 protein: CASCLDSGANVLTF
CDR3 DNA: TGTGCCAGCTGTTTAGACTCTGGGGCCAACGTCCTGACTTTC

clone size: NA
V gene: TRBV6-6
J gene: TRBJ1-6
D gene: NA
CDR3 protein: CASPRAGTSPLHF
CDR3 DNA: TGTGCCAGCCCTAGGGCAGGGACTTCACCCCTCCACTTT

clone size: NA
V gene: TRBV15
J gene: TRBJ1-5
D gene: NA
CDR3 protein: CATSQTAPGQYQPQHF
CDR3 DNA: TGTGCCACCAGCCAAACCGCCCCGGGTCAGTATCAGCCCCAGCATTTT

clone size: NA
V gene: TRBV16
J gene: TRBJ2-7
D gene: NA
CDR3 protein: CASSQSRNSYEQYF
CDR3 DNA: TGTGCCAGCAGCCAATCCAGAAACTCCTACGAGCAGTACTTC

clone size: NA
V gene: TRBV7-2
J gene: TRBJ1-1
D gene: NA
CDR3 protein: CASSLALTGFEAFF
CDR3 DNA: TGTGCCAGCAGCTTAGCGCTGACAGGCTTTGAAGCTTTCTTT

clone size: NA
V gene: TRBV7-9
J gene: TRBJ2-1
D gene: TRBD2
CDR3 protein: CASSLGGWGLADNEQFF
CDR3 DNA: TGTGCCAGCAGCTTAGGGGGCTGGGGACTAGCTGACAATGAGCAGTTCTTC

clone size: NA
V gene: TRBV28
J gene: TRBJ2-1
D gene: NA
CDR3 protein: CASSGAMNEQFF
CDR3 DNA: TGTGCCAGTTCCGGGGCGATGAATGAGCAGTTCTTC

clone size: NA
V gene: TRBV30
J gene: TRBJ1-1
D gene: TRBD1
CDR3 protein: CAWSRTGEAFF
CDR3 DNA: TGTGCCTGGAGCCGGACAGGTGAAGCTTTCTTT

clone size: NA
V gene: TRBV5-1
J gene: TRBJ2-3
D gene: TRBD2
CDR3 protein: CASSLAGVEDTQYF
CDR3 DNA: TGCGCCAGCAGTCTAGCGGGAGTCGAAGATACGCAGTATTTT

clone size: NA
V gene: TRBV7-9
J gene: TRBJ2-2
D gene: NA
CDR3 protein: CASSLAGLLGTNSGELFF
CDR3 DNA: TGTGCCAGCAGCTTAGCGGGGTTGTTAGGGACCAACTCCGGGGAGCTGTTTTTT

clone size: NA
V gene: TRBV10-3
J gene: TRBJ2-3
D gene: TRBD1
CDR3 protein: CAISEPGGVTDTQYF
CDR3 DNA: TGTGCCATCAGTGAGCCAGGGGGCGTCACAGATACGCAGTATTTT

clone size: NA
V gene: TRBV28
J gene: TRBJ1-1
D gene: NA
CDR3 protein: CASLPHTGTTEAFF
CDR3 DNA: TGTGCCAGCCTTCCACACACAGGGACCACTGAAGCTTTCTTT

clone size: NA
V gene: TRBV28
J gene: TRBJ1-5
D gene: NA
CDR3 protein: CASSLRNSQGQPQHF
CDR3 DNA: TGTGCCAGCAGTTTACGAAACAGCCAAGGGCAGCCCCAGCATTTT

clone size: once
V gene: TRBV29-1
J gene: TRBJ2-2
D gene: NA
CDR3 protein: CSVEGGAANTGELFF
CDR3 DNA: TGCAGCGTTGAGGGCGGGGCCGCGAACACCGGGGAGCTGTTTTTT

clone size: NA
V gene: TRBV11-2
J gene: TRBJ2-7
D gene: NA
CDR3 protein: CASTGTDSYEQYF
CDR3 DNA: TGTGCCAGTACCGGGACGGACTCCTACGAGCAGTACTTC

clone size: NA
V gene: TRBV5-1
J gene: TRBJ2-7
D gene: TRBD1
CDR3 protein: CASSDRGESYEQYF
CDR3 DNA: TGCGCCAGCAGCGACAGGGGAGAGTCCTACGAGCAGTACTTC

clone size: NA
V gene: TRBV10-2
J gene: TRBJ1-5
D gene: TRBD1
CDR3 protein: CASSGDRGYQPQHF
CDR3 DNA: TGCGCCAGCAGCGGCGACAGGGGTTATCAGCCCCAGCATTTT

clone size: NA
V gene: TRBV5-4
J gene: TRBJ1-6
D gene: TRBD1
CDR3 protein: CASSPGQGASSSPLHF
CDR3 DNA: TGTGCCAGCAGCCCCGGACAGGGGGCATCAAGTTCACCCCTCCACTTT

clone size: NA
V gene: TRBV5-4
J gene: TRBJ2-5
D gene: NA
CDR3 protein: CASSLAWASPQETQYF
CDR3 DNA: TGTGCCAGCAGCTTGGCTTGGGCTAGCCCTCAAGAGACCCAGTACTTC

clone size: few
V gene: TRBV27
J gene: TRBJ1-6
D gene: TRBD1
CDR3 protein: CASSRQGSTLVSPLHF
CDR3 DNA: TGTGCCAGCAGTAGACAGGGGAGCACCCTCGTTTCACCCCTCCACTTT

clone size: NA
V gene: TRBV28
J gene: TRBJ2-7
D gene: TRBD2
CDR3 protein: CAGSSSGRGVYEQYF
CDR3 DNA: TGTGCCGGCAGTAGTAGCGGGAGGGGCGTTTACGAGCAGTACTTC

clone size: NA
V gene: TRBV29-1
J gene: TRBJ1-4
D gene: NA
CDR3 protein: CSALQADGEKLFF
CDR3 DNA: TGCAGCGCCCTGCAGGCGGACGGTGAAAAACTGTTTTTT